Described below is a single T cell receptor beta chain sequence and its context. This sample is drawn from a study of blood T cell repertoires in COVID-19. Profiling relied on immunoSEQ multiplex PCR, and the TCRdb table lists in-frame clones only, not all of them. Among about 120,000 clones listed, 80% to 90% were seen once. The CDR3 totals 14 residues. Deletions cut 4 bases from V and 8 bases from J, with 18 bases between. Looked up from germline, CDR1 is SGDLS and CDR2 is YYNGEE. Source material: peripheral blood. The clonotype comes from a man in his 70s with active or convalescent COVID-19. The chain employs TRBV9 and TRBJ1-2; D might be TRBD1 (5 bases). Written as DNA, the CDR3 is TGTGCCAGCAGCCCTTCATTGGGGGGAGGCGGCTACACCTTC. Protein: CASSPSLGGGGYTF.